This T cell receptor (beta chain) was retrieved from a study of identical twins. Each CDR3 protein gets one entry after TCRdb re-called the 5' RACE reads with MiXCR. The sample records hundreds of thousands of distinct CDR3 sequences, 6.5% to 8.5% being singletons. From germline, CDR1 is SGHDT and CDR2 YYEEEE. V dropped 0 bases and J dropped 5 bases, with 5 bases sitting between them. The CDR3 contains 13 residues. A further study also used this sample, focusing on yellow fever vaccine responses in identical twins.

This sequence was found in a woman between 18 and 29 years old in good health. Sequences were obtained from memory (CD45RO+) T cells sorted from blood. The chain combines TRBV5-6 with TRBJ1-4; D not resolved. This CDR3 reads CASSLDPNEKLFF. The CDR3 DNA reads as TGTGCCAGCAGCTTGGACCCGAATGAAAAACTGTTTTTT.